The 4 T cell receptor beta chains below all came from one sample that was sequenced in a study of T cells in Graves' hyperthyroidism and ophthalmopathy. RNA transcripts gave rise to amplified TCR beta CDR3 regions. HTBI primers drove first-round RT-PCR of the TCR CDR3. TCRdb reanalysed the multiplex PCR reads using MiXCR and keeps one entry per CDR3 protein. The sample shows some 92,000 distinct CDR3 sequences, about 37% of them seen only once. Source material: peripheral blood or thyroid tissue (not recorded which). Receptors were obtained from a woman younger than 45 with Graves' hyperthyroidism.

The chain links TRBV20-1 to TRBJ2-1, with 16 positions matching TRBD2. CDR3 length equals 16 residues. The germline gives CDR1 DFQATT, CDR2 SNEGSKA (reference sequence). V was pared by 3 bases and J by 6 bases, with 5 bases of the junction left unmatched. The CDR3 DNA reads as TGCAGTGCTAGGGGACTAGCGGGAGGGCGGCCCAATGAGCAGTTCTTC. Residues: CSARGLAGGRPNEQFF.

The chain uses TRBV15 and TRBJ2-5, with D perhaps matching TRBD1 (5 bases). The CDR3 is 14 amino acids. With 8 bases removed from V and 9 bases from J, the gap between germline ends came to 22 bases. Germline V gives CDR1 LNHNV, CDR2 YYDKDF (reference sequence). The CDR3 spells CATAGWNSNQPQYF. As DNA, the CDR3 is TGTGCCACCGCAGGGTGGAATAGCAATCAGCCCCAGTACTTC. The full variable domain, in which reference TRBV15 and TRBJ2-5 provide the parts outside the CDR3, is DAMVIQNPRYQVTQFGKPVTLSCSQTLNHNVMYWYQQKSSQAPKLLFHYYDKDFNNEADTPDNFQSRRPNTSFCFLDIRSPGLGDTAMYLCATAGWNSNQPQYFGPGTRLLVL.

This clonotype was seen many times. This rearrangement joins TRBV5-1 to TRBJ1-1; TRBD1 might be the D (5 bases). The CDR3 consists of 16 residues. Germline assignment: CDR1 SGHRS and CDR2 YFSETQ. Trimming cost V 0 bases and J 4 bases, with 16 bases left between them. The DNA for the CDR3 is TGCGCCAGCAGCTTGGAGTATCGGGGCGGGGGCACTGAAGCTTTCTTT. As protein: CASSLEYRGGGTEAFF.

This clonotype is medium-sized (0.01 to 0.1%) by share. The CDR3, as DNA: TGTGCCACCAGCAGAACCCGTAGGACAGATACGCAGTATTTT. It codes for CATSRTRRTDTQYF. The chain uses TRBV15 and TRBJ2-3; D ambiguous. Germline assignment: CDR1 LNHNV and CDR2 YYDKDF (reference sequence). The CDR3 extends over 14 amino acids. The V gene lost 2 bases and the J gene lost 3 bases, with 9 bases spanning the gap.